This section outlines one TCR beta chain sequence together with its context. The antigen is undetermined. These data belong to a study of CD8 T cells in Susac syndrome. Overall study findings and caveats: The study recognized that its TCR sequencing and HLA analysis covered a relatively small number of individuals.

RNA in amounts of roughly 0.5 to 1 ug was reverse transcribed with random hexamers. It was immunoSEQ multiplex PCR that amplified TCR beta CDR3 across 54 Vbeta and 13 Jbeta. TCRdb passed the immunoSEQ multiplex PCR reads through MiXCR, listing each CDR3 protein once. The data contain 150,000 to 200,000 distinct CDR3 sequences, 92% of them singletons. Trimming pared 7 bases from V and 0 bases from J, leaving 4 bases between. The CDR3 spans 12 residues. Germline lookup yields CDR1 SEHNR and CDR2 FQNEAQ (reference sequence). Sequencing used CD4+ T cells from PBMCs. The clonotype comes from a human donor in good health. The chain has TRBV7-9 and TRBJ1-5; D is unclear. The CDR3 DNA reads TGTGCCAGCACATATAGCAATCAGCCCCAGCATTTT. Amino acid sequence: CASTYSNQPQHF.